The text below deals with one TCR beta chain. Its antigen is as yet unknown. TCRdb re-called the RT-PCR reads with MiXCR, one entry per CDR3 protein. Of just over 300,000 distinct CDR3 sequences listed, over 20% are singletons. The data stem from a study of response to subunit inactivated influenza vaccine. Notes on the study in general: There was a suggestion from the authors that each seasonal influenza vaccination recruits few new T cells.

The material sequenced was PBMCs from blood, taken about 20 months after vaccination. This clonotype was obtained from a man between 50 and 69 years old who received an inactivated influenza vaccine.

The CDR3 nucleotides are TGTGCCAGCAGGGATCAACGGGGACAGCAGTTCTTC. Translated, it gives CASRDQRGQQFF. The gene calls are TRBV6-2 or TRBV6-3 and TRBJ2-1; D possibly matches TRBD1 or TRBD2 (5 bases each). The CDR3 is 12 residues long. Germline CDR1 and CDR2: MNHEY and SVGEGT. Deletions cut 6 bases from V and 11 bases from J, with 14 bases between.